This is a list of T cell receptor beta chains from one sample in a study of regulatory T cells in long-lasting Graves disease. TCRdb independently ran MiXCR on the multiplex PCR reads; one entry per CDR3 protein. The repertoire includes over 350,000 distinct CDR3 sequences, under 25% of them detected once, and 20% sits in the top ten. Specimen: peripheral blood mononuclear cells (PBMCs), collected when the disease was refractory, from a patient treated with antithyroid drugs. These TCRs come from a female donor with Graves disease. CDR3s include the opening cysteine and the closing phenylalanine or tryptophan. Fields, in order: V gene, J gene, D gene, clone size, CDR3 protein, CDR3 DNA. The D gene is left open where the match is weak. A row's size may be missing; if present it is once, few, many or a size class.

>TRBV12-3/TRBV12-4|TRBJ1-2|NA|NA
CASTSQGNYGYTF
TGTGCCAGCACCTCCCAGGGGAACTATGGCTACACCTTC
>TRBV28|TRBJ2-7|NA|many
CASSFSDEQYF
TGTGCCAGCAGTTTCTCCGACGAGCAGTACTTC
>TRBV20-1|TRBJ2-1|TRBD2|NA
CSARGLAGRNEQFF
TGCAGTGCCAGGGGACTAGCGGGAAGAAATGAGCAGTTCTTC
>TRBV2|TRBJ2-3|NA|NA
CASEHRGDTQYF
TGTGCCAGCGAGCATAGGGGAGATACGCAGTATTTT
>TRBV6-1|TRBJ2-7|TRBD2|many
CATHLAGGSHEQYF
TGTGCCACCCACCTAGCGGGAGGTTCCCACGAGCAGTACTTC
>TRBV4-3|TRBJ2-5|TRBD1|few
CASRAEGGNF
TGCGCCAGCAGAGCCGAAGGGGGCAACTTC
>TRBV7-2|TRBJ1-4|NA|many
CASSSLWGVGEKLFF
TGTGCCAGCAGCTCTCTGTGGGGGGTAGGAGAAAAACTGTTTTTT
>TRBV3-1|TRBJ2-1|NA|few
CASSRQLTDNEQFF
TGTGCCAGCAGCCGACAGTTGACCGACAATGAGCAGTTCTTC
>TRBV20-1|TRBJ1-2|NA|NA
CSAGGGSANYGYTF
TGCAGTGCTGGAGGGGGATCGGCAAACTATGGCTACACCTTC
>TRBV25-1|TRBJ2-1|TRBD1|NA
CASSVGGQGANEQFF
TGTGCCAGCAGTGTTGGGGGACAGGGGGCGAATGAGCAGTTCTTC
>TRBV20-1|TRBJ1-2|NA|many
CSASDGYGYTF
TGCAGTGCTAGCGATGGCTATGGCTACACCTTC
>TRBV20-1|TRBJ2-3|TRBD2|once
CSAGRQSGLAGDYWGTDAQYF
TGCAGTGCTGGACGTCAATCGGGACTAGCGGGAGACTATTGGGGCACAGATGCGCAGTATTTT
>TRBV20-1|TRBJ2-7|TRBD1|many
CSASDRAEQYF
TGCAGTGCATCGGACAGGGCCGAGCAGTACTTC
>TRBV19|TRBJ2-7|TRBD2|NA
CASSTRTSGSTYEQYF
TGTGCCAGTAGTACTCGGACTAGCGGAAGTACCTACGAGCAGTACTTC
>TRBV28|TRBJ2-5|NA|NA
CASSFTRAGEQYF
TGTGCCAGCAGTTTTACGAGGGCAGGGGAGCAGTACTTC
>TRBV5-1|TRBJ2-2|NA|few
CASSPVLRGELFF
TGCGCCAGCAGCCCCGTCTTGCGCGGGGAGCTGTTTTTT
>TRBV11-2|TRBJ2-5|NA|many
CASRPQAGLETQYF
TGTGCCAGCAGGCCCCAGGCAGGGTTGGAGACCCAGTACTTC
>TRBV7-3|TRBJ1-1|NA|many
CASSLKTANTEAFF
TGTGCCAGCAGCCTAAAGACAGCGAACACTGAAGCTTTCTTT
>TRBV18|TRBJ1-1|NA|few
CASSGRQVSMNTEAFF
TGTGCCAGCTCAGGCCGCCAGGTCTCAATGAACACTGAAGCTTTCTTT
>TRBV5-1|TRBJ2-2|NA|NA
CASSEQPEVNTGELFF
TGCGCCAGCAGTGAACAGCCGGAGGTGAACACCGGGGAGCTGTTTTTT
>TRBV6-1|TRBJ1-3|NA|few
CASRPEMAGNTIYF
TGTGCCAGCAGACCCGAGATGGCTGGAAACACCATATATTTT
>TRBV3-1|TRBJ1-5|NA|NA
CASSQEPGGNQPQHF
TGTGCCAGCAGCCAAGAACCGGGGGGCAATCAGCCCCAGCATTTT
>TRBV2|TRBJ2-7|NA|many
CASSTDSEQYF
TGTGCCAGCAGTACCGACAGCGAGCAGTACTTC
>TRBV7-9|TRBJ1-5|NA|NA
CASSSANQPQHF
TGTGCCAGCAGCTCGGCAAATCAGCCCCAGCATTTT
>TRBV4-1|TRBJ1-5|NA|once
CASSQDRAGPQHF
TGTGCCAGCAGCCAAGATAGGGCGGGGCCCCAGCATTTT
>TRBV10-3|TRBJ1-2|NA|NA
CAISPDPNYGYTF
TGTGCCATCAGCCCTGACCCTAACTATGGCTACACCTTC
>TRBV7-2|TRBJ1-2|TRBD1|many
CASTHPGQGNNGYTF
TGTGCCAGCACCCACCCCGGACAGGGAAACAATGGCTACACCTTC
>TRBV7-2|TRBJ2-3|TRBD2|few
CASSSGTSGRNTQYF
TGTGCCAGCAGCTCAGGGACTAGCGGGAGAAATACGCAGTATTTT
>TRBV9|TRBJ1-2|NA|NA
CASSVAWQGYGYTF
TGTGCCAGCAGCGTAGCGTGGCAGGGGTATGGCTACACCTTC
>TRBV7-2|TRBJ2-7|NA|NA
CASSLVGGGSYEQYF
TGTGCCAGCAGCTTAGTAGGAGGCGGCTCCTACGAGCAGTACTTC
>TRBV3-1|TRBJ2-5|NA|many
CASSQPGQQETQYF
TGTGCCAGCAGCCAGCCGGGACAACAAGAGACCCAGTACTTC
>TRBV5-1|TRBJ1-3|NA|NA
CASSLGSSSLSGNTIYF
TGCGCCAGCAGCTTAGGCAGCTCTTCCCTCTCTGGAAACACCATATATTTT
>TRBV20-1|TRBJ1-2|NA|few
CSATDNYGYTF
TGCAGTGCAACGGACAACTATGGCTACACCTTC
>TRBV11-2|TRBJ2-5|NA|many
CASSLGPPETQYF
TGTGCCAGCAGCTTAGGCCCTCCGGAGACCCAGTACTTC
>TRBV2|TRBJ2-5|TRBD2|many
CASPRVGEGLETQYF
TGTGCCAGCCCAAGAGTGGGGGAGGGCCTAGAGACCCAGTACTTC
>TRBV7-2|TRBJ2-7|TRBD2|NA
CASSLGLALLEQYF
TGTGCCAGCAGCTTAGGACTAGCGCTTTTGGAGCAGTACTTC
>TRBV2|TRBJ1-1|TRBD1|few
CASSPNRGEAFF
TGTGCCAGCAGTCCGAACAGGGGGGAAGCTTTCTTT
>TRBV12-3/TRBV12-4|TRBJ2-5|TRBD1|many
CASSLAGSGGTETQYF
TGTGCCAGCAGTTTAGCGGGTTCAGGGGGAACGGAGACCCAGTACTTC
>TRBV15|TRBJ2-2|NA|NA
CATSPRRGGGELFF
TGTGCCACCAGCCCACGGAGGGGTGGCGGGGAGCTGTTTTTT
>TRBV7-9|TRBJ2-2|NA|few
CASSFSMDSPANTGELFF
TGTGCCAGCAGCTTTTCCATGGACAGCCCCGCGAACACCGGGGAGCTGTTTTTT
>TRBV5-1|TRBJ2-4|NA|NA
CASSLGDNTAKNIQYF
TGCGCCAGCAGCTTGGGGGACAACACAGCCAAAAATATTCAGTACTTC
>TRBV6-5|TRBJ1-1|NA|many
CASSYSEMNTEAFF
TGTGCCAGCAGTTACTCCGAGATGAACACTGAAGCTTTCTTT
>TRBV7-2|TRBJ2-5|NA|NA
CASSLDTETQCF
TGTGCCAGCAGCTTAGATACAGAGACCCAGTGCTTC
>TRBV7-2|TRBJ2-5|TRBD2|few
CASSLRWRIAGDETQYF
TGTGCCAGCAGCCTCCGGTGGAGGATAGCGGGAGATGAGACCCAGTACTTC
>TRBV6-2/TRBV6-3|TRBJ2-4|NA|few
CASMSQAHDIQYF
TGTGCCAGCATGAGTCAGGCCCATGACATTCAGTACTTC
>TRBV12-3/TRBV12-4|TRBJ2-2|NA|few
CASSLGVQESRTGELFF
TGTGCCAGCAGTTTAGGGGTGCAGGAGAGCAGGACCGGGGAGCTGTTTTTT
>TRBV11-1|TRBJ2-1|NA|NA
CASSRRDTQNEQFF
TGTGCCAGCAGCCGTCGGGACACACAGAATGAGCAGTTCTTC
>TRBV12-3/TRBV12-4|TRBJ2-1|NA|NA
CASSPTLNNEQFF
TGTGCCAGCAGTCCAACCCTAAACAATGAGCAGTTCTTC
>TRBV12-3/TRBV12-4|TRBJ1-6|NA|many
CASSLGGSPLHF
TGTGCCAGCAGTTTAGGGGGGTCACCCCTCCACTTT
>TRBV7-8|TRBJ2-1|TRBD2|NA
CASSLGVAGGPKEQFF
TGTGCCAGCAGCTTAGGGGTAGCGGGAGGGCCTAAGGAGCAGTTCTTC
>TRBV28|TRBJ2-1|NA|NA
CATGLGVLQFF
TGTGCCACAGGTCTAGGGGTGCTGCAGTTCTTC
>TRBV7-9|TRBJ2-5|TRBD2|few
CASTGLAGLYQETQYF
TGTGCCAGCACCGGACTAGCGGGCTTGTACCAAGAGACCCAGTACTTC
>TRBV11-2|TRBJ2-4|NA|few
CATSSQRDIQYF
TGTGCCACCAGTTCCCAGAGGGACATTCAGTACTTC
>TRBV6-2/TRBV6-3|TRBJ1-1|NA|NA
CASSFWGPINTEAFF
TGTGCCAGCAGTTTCTGGGGCCCAATTAACACTGAAGCTTTCTTT
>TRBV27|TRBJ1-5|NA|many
CASSLHQGSNQPQHF
TGTGCCAGCAGTTTACACCAGGGTAGCAATCAGCCCCAGCATTTT
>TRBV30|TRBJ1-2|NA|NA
CAWIKTGYGYTF
TGTGCCTGGATAAAGACTGGTTATGGCTACACCTTC